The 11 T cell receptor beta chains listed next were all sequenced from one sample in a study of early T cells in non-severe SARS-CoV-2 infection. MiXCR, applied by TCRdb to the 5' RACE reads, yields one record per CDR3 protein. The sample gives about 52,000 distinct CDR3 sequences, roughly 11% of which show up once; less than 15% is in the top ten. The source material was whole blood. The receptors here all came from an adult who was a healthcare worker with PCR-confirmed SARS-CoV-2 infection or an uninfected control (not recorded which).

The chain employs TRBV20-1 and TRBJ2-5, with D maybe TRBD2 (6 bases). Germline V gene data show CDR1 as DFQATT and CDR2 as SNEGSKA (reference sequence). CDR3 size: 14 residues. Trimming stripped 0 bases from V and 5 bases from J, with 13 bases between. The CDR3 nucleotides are TGCAGTGCTAGAGACGGGAGCGCAGGGGAGACCCAGTACTTC. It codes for CSARDGSAGETQYF.

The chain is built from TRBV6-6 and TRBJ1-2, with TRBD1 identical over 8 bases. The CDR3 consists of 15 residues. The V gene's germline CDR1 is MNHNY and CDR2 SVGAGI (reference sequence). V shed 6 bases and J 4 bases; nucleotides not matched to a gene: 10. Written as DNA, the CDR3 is TGTGCCAGCAGCCCCAGACAGGGGATATTCTATGGCTACACCTTC. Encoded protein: CASSPRQGIFYGYTF.

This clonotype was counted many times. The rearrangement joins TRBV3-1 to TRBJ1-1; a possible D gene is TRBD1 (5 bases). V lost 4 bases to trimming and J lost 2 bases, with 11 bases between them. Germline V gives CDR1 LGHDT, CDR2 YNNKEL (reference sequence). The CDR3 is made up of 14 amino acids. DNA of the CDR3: TGTGCCAGCAGCCCGTTGCAGGGTAACACTGAAGCTTTCTTT. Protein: CASSPLQGNTEAFF.

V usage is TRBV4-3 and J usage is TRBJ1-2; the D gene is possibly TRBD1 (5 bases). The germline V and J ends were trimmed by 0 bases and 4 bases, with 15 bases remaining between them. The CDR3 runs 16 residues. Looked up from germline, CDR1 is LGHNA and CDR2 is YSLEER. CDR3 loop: CASSQDHGEGSYGYTF. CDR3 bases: TGCGCCAGCAGCCAAGATCATGGGGAGGGGAGCTATGGCTACACCTTC.

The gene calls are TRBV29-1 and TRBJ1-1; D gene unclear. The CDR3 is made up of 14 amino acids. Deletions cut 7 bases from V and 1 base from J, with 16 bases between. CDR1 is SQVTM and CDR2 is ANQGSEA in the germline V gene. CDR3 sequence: CSATNPWSNTEAFF. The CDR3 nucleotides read TGCAGCGCGACCAACCCTTGGTCGAACACTGAAGCTTTCTTT.

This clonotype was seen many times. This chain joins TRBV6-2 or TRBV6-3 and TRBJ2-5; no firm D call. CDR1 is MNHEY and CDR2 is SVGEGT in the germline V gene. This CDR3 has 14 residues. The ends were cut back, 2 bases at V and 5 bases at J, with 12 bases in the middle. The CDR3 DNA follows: TGTGCCAGCAGTTACGCTGGGCGAAGGGAGACCCAGTACTTC. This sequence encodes CASSYAGRRETQYF.

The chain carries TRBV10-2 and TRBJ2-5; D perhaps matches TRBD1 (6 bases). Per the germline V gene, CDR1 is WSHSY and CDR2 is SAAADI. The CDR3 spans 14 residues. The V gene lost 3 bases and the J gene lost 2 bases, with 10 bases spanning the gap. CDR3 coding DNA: TGCGCCAGCAGTGACCAGGGGCGACAAGAGACCCAGTACTTC. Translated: CASSDQGRQETQYF.

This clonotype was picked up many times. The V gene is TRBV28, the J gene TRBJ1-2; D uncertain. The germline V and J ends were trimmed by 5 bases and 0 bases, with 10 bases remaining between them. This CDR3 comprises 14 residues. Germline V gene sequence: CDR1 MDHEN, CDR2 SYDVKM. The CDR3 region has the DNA TGTGCCAGCAGTCCGACGGGAGCTAACTATGGCTACACCTTC. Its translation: CASSPTGANYGYTF.

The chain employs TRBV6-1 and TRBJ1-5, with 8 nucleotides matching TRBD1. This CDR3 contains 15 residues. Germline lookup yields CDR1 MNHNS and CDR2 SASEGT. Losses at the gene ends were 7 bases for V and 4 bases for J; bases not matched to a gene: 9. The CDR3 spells CASTLGRGRNQPQHF. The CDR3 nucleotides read TGTGCCAGCACCCTGGGCAGGGGGCGAAATCAGCCCCAGCATTTT.

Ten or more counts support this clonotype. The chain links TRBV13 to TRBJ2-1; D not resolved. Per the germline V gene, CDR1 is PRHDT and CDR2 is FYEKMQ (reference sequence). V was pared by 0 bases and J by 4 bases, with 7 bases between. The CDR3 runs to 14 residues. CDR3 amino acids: CASSLGQAYNEQFF. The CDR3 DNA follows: TGTGCCAGCAGCTTAGGGCAGGCTTACAATGAGCAGTTCTTC.

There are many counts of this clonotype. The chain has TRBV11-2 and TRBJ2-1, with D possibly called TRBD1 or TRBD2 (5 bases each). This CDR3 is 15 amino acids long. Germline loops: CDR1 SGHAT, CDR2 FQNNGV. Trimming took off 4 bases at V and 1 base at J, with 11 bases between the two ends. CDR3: CASSSRDGSYNEQFF. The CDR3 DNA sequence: TGTGCCAGCAGCTCCCGGGACGGATCCTACAATGAGCAGTTCTTC.